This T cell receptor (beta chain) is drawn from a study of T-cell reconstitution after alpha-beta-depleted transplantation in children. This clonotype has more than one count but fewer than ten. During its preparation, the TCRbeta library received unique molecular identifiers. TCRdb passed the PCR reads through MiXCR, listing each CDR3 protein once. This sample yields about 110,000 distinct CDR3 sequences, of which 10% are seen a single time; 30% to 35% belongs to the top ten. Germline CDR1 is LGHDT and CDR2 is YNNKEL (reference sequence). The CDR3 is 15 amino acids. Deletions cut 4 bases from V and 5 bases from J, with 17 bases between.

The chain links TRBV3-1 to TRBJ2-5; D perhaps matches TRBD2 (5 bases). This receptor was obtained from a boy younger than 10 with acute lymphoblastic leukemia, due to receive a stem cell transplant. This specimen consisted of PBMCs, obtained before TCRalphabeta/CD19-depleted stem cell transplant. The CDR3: CASSPLGVNRETQYF. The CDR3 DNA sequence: TGTGCCAGCAGCCCCCTCGGGGTAAACCGGGAGACCCAGTACTTC.